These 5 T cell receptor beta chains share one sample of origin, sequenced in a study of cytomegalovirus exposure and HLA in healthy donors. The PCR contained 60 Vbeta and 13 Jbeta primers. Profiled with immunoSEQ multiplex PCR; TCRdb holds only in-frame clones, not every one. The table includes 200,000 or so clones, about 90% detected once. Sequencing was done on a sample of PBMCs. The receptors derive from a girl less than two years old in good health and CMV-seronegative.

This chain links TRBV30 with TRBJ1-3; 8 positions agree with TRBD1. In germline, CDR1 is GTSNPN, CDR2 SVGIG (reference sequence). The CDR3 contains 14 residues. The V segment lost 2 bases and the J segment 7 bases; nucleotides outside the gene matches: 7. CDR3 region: CAWSRTGKYNTIYF. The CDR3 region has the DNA TGTGCCTGGAGTCGGACAGGGAAATACAACACCATATATTTT.

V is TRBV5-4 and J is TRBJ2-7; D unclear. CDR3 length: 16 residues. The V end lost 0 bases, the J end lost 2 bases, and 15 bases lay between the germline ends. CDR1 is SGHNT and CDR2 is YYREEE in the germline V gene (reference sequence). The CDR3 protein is CASSLGVRGLAYEQYF. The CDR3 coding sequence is TGTGCCAGCAGCTTGGGCGTAAGAGGTCTTGCCTACGAGCAGTACTTC.

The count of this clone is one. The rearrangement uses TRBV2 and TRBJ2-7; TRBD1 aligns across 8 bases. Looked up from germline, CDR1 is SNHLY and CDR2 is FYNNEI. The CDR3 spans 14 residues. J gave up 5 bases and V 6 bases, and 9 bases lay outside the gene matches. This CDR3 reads CASRPGQVYNEQYF. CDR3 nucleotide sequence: TGTGCCAGCAGACCGGGACAGGTTTATAACGAGCAGTACTTC.

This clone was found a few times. Here the CDR3 reads CASDSHSNTGELFF. In DNA form, the CDR3 reads TGTGCCAGCGACAGTCATTCGAACACCGGGGAGCTGTTTTTT. J is TRBJ2-2 and V is TRBV6-1; D might be TRBD1 (5 bases). V lost 8 bases and J lost 0, with 10 bases in between. Germline assignment: CDR1 MNHNS and CDR2 SASEGT. CDR3 length: 14 amino acids.

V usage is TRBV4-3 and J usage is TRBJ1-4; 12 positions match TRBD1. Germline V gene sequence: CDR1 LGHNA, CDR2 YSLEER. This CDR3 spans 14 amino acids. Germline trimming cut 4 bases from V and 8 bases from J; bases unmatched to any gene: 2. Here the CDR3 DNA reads TGCGCCAGCAGCCTAGGGACAGGGGGCGAAAAACTGTTTTTT. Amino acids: CASSLGTGGEKLFF.